This T cell receptor beta chain is drawn from a study of blood T cell repertoires in COVID-19. Turning to the study itself: There were acute and convalescent COVID-19 samples, and they came from the United States, Italy and Spain.

Per the study methods: Counts of nucleated cells, estimated from reference gene primer amplification, were obtained. The protocol was immunoSEQ multiplex PCR, while the TCRdb copy is restricted to in-frame clones and leaves out a portion. V, J and clone size are taken as reported in that table, and D and trimming were inferred from the DNA itself. The sample yields under 300,000 clones, over 80% seen once. The CDR3 totals 15 residues. Deletions cut 2 bases from V and 4 bases from J, with 14 bases between. CDR1 and CDR2 (germline): MNHEY, SVGAGI. Sequenced input: peripheral blood. J is TRBJ1-1 and V is TRBV6-5, with unresolved D. The receptor's source is a man aged 25-45 years who had recovered from COVID-19. CDR3 sequence (DNA): TGTGCCAGCAGTTACGAGGCGCCGATGAGCACTGAAGCTTTCTTT. It specifies CASSYEAPMSTEAFF.